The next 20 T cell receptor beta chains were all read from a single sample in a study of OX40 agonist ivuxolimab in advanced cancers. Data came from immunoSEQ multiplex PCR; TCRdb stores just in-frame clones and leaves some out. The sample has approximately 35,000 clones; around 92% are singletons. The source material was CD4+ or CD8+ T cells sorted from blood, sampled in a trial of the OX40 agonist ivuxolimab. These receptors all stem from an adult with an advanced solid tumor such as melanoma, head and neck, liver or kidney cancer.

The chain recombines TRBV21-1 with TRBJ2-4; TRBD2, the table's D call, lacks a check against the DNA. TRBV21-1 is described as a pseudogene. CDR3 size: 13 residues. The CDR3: CASTRLAKNIQYF. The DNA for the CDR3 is TGTGCCAGCACCCGGTTAGCCAAAAACATTCAGTACTTC.

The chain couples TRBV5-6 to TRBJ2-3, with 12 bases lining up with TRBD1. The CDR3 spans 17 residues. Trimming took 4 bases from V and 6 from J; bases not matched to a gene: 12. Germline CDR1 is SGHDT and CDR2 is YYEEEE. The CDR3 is CASSLSGQGASLDTQYF. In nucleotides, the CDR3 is TGTGCCAGCAGCCTTTCGGGACAGGGGGCTTCTCTGGATACGCAGTATTTT.

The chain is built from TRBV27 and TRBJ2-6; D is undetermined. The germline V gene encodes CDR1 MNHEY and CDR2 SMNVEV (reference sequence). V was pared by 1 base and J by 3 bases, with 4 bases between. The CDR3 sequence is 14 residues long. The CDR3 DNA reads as TGTGCCAGCAGTTTATGGGGTGGGGCCAACGTCCTGACTTTC. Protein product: CASSLWGGANVLTF.

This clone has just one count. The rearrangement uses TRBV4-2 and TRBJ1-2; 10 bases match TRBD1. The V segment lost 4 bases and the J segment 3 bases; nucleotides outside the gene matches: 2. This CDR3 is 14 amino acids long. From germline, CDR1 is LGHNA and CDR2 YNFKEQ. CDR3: CASSPTGGDYGYTF. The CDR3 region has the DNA TGTGCCAGCAGCCCGACAGGGGGCGACTATGGCTACACCTTC.

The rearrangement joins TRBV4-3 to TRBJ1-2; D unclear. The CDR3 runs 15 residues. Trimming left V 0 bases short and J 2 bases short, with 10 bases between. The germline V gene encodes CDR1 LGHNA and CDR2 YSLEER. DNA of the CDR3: TGCGCCAGCAGCCAAGATAAAGGACGGAACTATGGCTACACCTTC. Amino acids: CASSQDKGRNYGYTF.

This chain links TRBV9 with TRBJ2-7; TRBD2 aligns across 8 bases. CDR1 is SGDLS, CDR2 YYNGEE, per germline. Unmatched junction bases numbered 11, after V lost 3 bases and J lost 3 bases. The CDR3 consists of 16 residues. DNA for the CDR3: TGTGCCAGCAGCGGGGGAGCGGGAGACCGGCACTACGAGCAGTACTTC. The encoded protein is CASSGGAGDRHYEQYF. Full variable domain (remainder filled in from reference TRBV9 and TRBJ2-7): DSGVTQTPKHLITATGQRVTLRCSPRSGDLSVYWYQQSLDQGLQFLIQYYNGEERAKGNILERFSAQQFPDLHSELNLSSLELGDSALYFCASSGGAGDRHYEQYFGPGTRLTVT.

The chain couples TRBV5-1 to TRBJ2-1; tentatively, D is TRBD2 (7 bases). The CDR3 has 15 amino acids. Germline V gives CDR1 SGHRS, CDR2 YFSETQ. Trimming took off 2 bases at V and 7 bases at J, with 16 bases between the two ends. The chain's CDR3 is CASSFGGREINEQFF. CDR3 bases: TGCGCCAGCAGCTTCGGGGGGCGAGAGATAAATGAGCAGTTCTTC.

CDR3 bases: TGTGCCAGCAGCTTAGCACGACTAGCGAGATACAATGAGCAGTTCTTC. It is translated as CASSLARLARYNEQFF. V is TRBV7-8 and J is TRBJ2-1, with 8 bases that match TRBD2. CDR1 SGHVS and CDR2 FQNEAQ come from the germline V gene. The V and J ends lost 0 bases and 4 bases, in that order; junction bases with no gene match: 5. The CDR3 extends over 16 amino acids.

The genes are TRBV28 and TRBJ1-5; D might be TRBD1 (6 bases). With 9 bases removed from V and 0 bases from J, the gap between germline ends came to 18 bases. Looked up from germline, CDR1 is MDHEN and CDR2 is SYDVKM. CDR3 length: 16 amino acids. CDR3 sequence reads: CASSRRGGGSNQPQHF. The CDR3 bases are TGTGCCAGTTCCAGGCGAGGGGGAGGTAGCAATCAGCCCCAGCATTTT.

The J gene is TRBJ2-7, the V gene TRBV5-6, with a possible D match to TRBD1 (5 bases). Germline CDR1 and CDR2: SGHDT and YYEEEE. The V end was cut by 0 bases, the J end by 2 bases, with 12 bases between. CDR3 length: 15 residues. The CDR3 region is CASSLEGWGPYEQYF. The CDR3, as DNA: TGTGCCAGCAGCTTGGAGGGATGGGGCCCCTACGAGCAGTACTTC.

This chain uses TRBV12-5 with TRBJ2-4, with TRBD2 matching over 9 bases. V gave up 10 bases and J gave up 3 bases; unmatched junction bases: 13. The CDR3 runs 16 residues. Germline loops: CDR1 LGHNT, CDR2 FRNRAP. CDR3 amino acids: CAKLAGLSNGKNIQYF. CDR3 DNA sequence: TGTGCTAAACTAGCGGGCTTGTCTAACGGCAAAAACATTCAGTACTTC.

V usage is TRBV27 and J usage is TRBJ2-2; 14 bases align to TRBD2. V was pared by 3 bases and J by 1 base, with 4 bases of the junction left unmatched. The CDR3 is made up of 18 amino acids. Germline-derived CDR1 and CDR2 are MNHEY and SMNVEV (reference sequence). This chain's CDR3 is CASSLGLAGVGNTGELFF. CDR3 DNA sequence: TGTGCCAGCAGTTTGGGACTAGCGGGAGTAGGGAACACCGGGGAGCTGTTTTTT.

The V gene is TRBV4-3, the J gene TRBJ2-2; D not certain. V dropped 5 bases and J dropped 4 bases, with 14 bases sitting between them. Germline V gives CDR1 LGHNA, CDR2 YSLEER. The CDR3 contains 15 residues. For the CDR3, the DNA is TGCGCCAGCAGCTCCCGTGAGGCCGTCACCGGGGAGCTGTTTTTT. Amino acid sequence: CASSSREAVTGELFF.

Here the CDR3 reads CASSGQGSPSGANVLTF. The CDR3, as DNA: TGTGCCAGCAGCGGACAGGGTTCTCCCTCTGGGGCCAACGTCCTGACTTTC. The V call is TRBV9, the J call TRBJ2-6, with 7 bases that match TRBD1. Germline-derived CDR1 and CDR2 are SGDLS and YYNGEE. The CDR3 sequence is 17 residues long. V trimming: 3 bases; J trimming: 0 bases; junction bases outside the gene matches: 6. Drawing the rest from reference TRBV9 and TRBJ2-6, the complete variable domain is DSGVTQTPKHLITATGQRVTLRCSPRSGDLSVYWYQQSLDQGLQFLIQYYNGEERAKGNILERFSAQQFPDLHSELNLSSLELGDSALYFCASSGQGSPSGANVLTFGAGSRLTVL.

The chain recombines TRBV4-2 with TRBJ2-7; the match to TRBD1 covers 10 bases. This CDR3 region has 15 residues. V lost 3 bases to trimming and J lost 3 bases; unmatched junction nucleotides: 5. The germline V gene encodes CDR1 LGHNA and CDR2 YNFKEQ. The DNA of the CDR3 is TGTGCCAGCAGCCATTCCGGGACAGGGGACTACGAGCAGTACTTC. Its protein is CASSHSGTGDYEQYF.

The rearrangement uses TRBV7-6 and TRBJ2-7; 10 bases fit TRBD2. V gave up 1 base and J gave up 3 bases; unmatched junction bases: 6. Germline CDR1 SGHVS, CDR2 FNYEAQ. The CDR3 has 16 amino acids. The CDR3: CASSLELAGADYEQYF. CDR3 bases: TGTGCCAGCAGCTTAGAGCTAGCGGGGGCCGACTACGAGCAGTACTTC.

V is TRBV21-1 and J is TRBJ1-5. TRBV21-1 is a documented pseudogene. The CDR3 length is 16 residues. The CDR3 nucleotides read TGTGCCAGCAGCAAGGCTCTCTATGATAGCAATCAGCCCCAGCATTTT. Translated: CASSKALYDSNQPQHF.

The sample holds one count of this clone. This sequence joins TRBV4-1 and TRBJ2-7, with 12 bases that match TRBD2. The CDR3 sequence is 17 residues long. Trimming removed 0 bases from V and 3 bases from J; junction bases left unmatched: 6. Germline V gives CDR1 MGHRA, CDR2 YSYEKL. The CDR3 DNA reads TGCGCCAGCAGCCAAGATTCCACGGGACTAGCGGGCTACGAGCAGTACTTC. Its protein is CASSQDSTGLAGYEQYF.

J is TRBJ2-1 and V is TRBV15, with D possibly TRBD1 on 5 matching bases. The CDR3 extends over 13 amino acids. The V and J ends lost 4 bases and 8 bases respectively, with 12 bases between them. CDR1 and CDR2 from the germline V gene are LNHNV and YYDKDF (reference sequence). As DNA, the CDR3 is TGTGCCACCAGCACTCAGCTAGGGGATGAGCAGTTCTTC. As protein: CATSTQLGDEQFF.

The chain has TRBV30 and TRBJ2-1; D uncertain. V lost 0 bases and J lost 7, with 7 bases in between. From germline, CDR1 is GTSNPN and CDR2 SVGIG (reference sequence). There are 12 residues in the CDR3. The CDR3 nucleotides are TGTGCCTGGAGTGTATACGGGAATGAGCAGTTCTTC. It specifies CAWSVYGNEQFF.